The 7 T cell receptor beta chains presented below share a single source sample, sequenced in a study of T cell responses to AZD1222 COVID-19 vaccine. Method: immunoSEQ multiplex PCR; TCRdb's copy keeps in-frame clones and lacks some. Altogether just over 80,000 clones are present, 85% to 90% being singletons, with the ten largest covering 5.7%. The specimen comprised peripheral blood, sampled on day 0 of AZD1222 vaccination. These TCRs come from an adult in good health.

The CDR3 DNA is TGCGCCAGCAGCCAAGAATGGGGGGACCTATCCTACGAGCAGTACTTC. This encodes CASSQEWGDLSYEQYF. The rearrangement uses TRBV4-1 and TRBJ2-7; TRBD2 might be the D (6 bases). V was pared by 0 bases and J by 1 base, with 13 bases between. This CDR3 spans 16 amino acids. Per the germline V gene, CDR1 is MGHRA and CDR2 is YSYEKL.

The rearrangement uses TRBV4-1 and TRBJ2-1; tentatively, D is TRBD2 (5 bases). The CDR3 runs to 15 residues. Deletions cut 5 bases from V and 1 base from J, with 12 bases between. The germline gives CDR1 MGHRA, CDR2 YSYEKL. The CDR3: CASSSHGGSYNEQFF. The CDR3 nucleotides read TGCGCCAGCAGCAGTCACGGAGGATCCTACAATGAGCAGTTCTTC.

The chain carries TRBV6-5 and TRBJ2-1, with 9 nucleotides matching TRBD2. Trimming at V came to 8 bases and at J to 6 bases, leaving 11 bases not matched to a gene. The germline V gene encodes CDR1 MNHEY and CDR2 SVGAGI. This CDR3 is built from 15 residues. The CDR3 DNA sequence: TGTGCCAGCGGGCGTTCAAGCGGGGGGATCAATGAGCAGTTCTTC. Translation: CASGRSSGGINEQFF.

V and J are TRBV19 and TRBJ1-1; D unclear. The CDR3 spans 15 residues. From germline, CDR1 is LNHDA and CDR2 SQIVND (reference sequence). Trimming stripped 3 bases from V and 0 bases from J, with 11 bases between. CDR3 amino acids: CASSIPYGVNTEAFF. The CDR3 DNA reads TGTGCCAGTAGTATCCCATACGGGGTGAACACTGAAGCTTTCTTT.

V and J are TRBV6-5 and TRBJ1-5; D uncertain. V was trimmed by 7 bases and J by 4 bases, leaving 11 bases between them. Germline values: CDR1 MNHEY, CDR2 SVGAGI. The CDR3 length is 13 residues. The CDR3 sequence: CASTGISNQPQHF. As DNA, the CDR3 is TGTGCCAGCACCGGTATTAGTAATCAGCCCCAGCATTTT.

The genes are TRBV10-1 and TRBJ2-5, with D perhaps matching TRBD1 (6 bases). The CDR3 length is 16 residues. Germline V lookup: CDR1 WNHNN, CDR2 SYGVQD (reference sequence). With 0 bases removed from V and 9 bases from J, the gap between germline ends came to 20 bases. CDR3 amino acids: CASSESQTLLDSPQYF. The CDR3 coding sequence is TGCGCCAGCAGTGAGTCTCAAACCCTTTTGGACAGCCCCCAGTACTTC.

The chain uses TRBV28 and TRBJ1-2; no firm D call. The ends were cut back, 11 bases at V and 1 base at J, with 8 bases in the middle. Germline V gives CDR1 MDHEN, CDR2 SYDVKM. The CDR3 consists of 11 residues. The CDR3 loop is CASLSNYGYTF. Written as DNA, the CDR3 is TGTGCCTCCCTGAGTAACTATGGCTACACCTTC.